This T cell receptor beta chain was retrieved from a study of blood T cells in healthy people across ages. Regarding the study as a whole: When one million T cells were used, diversity estimates were thought to be underestimates.

A second PCR, run for roughly 7 to 11 cycles, used a sample-barcoded 5' primer plus a J-beta primer mix. TCRdb called the 5' RACE reads again in MiXCR, with one record for every CDR3 protein. The repertoire holds 700,000 to 950,000 distinct CDR3 sequences, with approximately 39% as singletons. Turning to this clonotype: Its antigen is not identified.

V lost 0 bases and J lost 5, with 12 bases in between. The germline CDR1 and CDR2 sequences are SGHDT and YYEEEE. The CDR3 runs 15 residues. V usage is TRBV5-6 and J usage is TRBJ2-1; D is possibly TRBD1 or TRBD2 (5 bases each). Sequences were obtained from blood. This clonotype originated in an older woman in good health. The CDR3 loop is CASSLDEGPHNEQFF. For the CDR3, the DNA is TGTGCCAGCAGCTTGGATGAGGGGCCTCACAATGAGCAGTTCTTC.